These 9 T cell receptor beta chains share one sample of origin, sequenced in a study of CD8+ T cells in alopecia areata. Sample treatment: oral pan-JAK inhibitor, 5-10 mg twice daily. Reverse transcription of extracted RNA yielded cDNA, which provided the sequencing template. Only in-frame clones appear in the TCRdb table, and some are missing; sequencing was by immunoSEQ multiplex PCR. The sample shows fewer than 250,000 clones, about 65% of them seen only once. Sequences were derived from CD4+ T cells sorted from blood, sampled between weeks 47 and 50, from a patient treated with tofacitinib. The receptors were sampled from a human donor with alopecia areata.

Comments on this clone: This sample includes further DNA sequences coding for the same CDR3. The chain couples TRBV29-1 to TRBJ2-3, with D hard to call. Trimming removed 4 bases at V and 1 base at J, with 6 bases between. There are 12 residues in the CDR3. The V gene's germline CDR1 is SQVTM and CDR2 ANQGSEA. The CDR3 DNA sequence: TGCAGCGTTGTAAGAGGCACAGATACGCAGTATTTT. Residues: CSVVRGTDTQYF.

This chain joins TRBV2 and TRBJ1-4; the match to TRBD1 covers 9 bases. The length of the CDR3 is 14 residues. Germline CDR1 reads SNHLY; CDR2 reads FYNNEI. The junction had 4 bases not matched to a gene; V was cut back by 4 bases and J by 7 bases. In DNA, the CDR3 is TGTGCCAGCAGTGTACAGGGGGCCAGTGAAAAACTGTTTTTT. This translates into CASSVQGASEKLFF.

The chain employs TRBV30 and TRBJ1-1; 7 bases map to TRBD1. CDR1 is GTSNPN, CDR2 SVGIG, per germline (reference sequence). The CDR3 covers 12 residues. With 8 bases clipped from V and 0 bases from J, the junction kept 3 bases outside the gene matches. CDR3 amino acids: CAAGQLNTEAFF. The CDR3, as DNA: TGTGCCGCGGGACAGTTGAACACTGAAGCTTTCTTT.

This clone was found a few times. The J gene is TRBJ2-1, the V gene TRBV9, with D unresolved. V was trimmed by 0 bases and J by 3 bases, leaving 10 bases between them. The CDR3 has 15 residues. CDR1 SGDLS and CDR2 YYNGEE come from the germline V gene. The chain's CDR3 is CASSVDGILYNEQFF. In nucleotides, the CDR3 is TGTGCCAGCAGCGTAGACGGAATACTCTACAATGAGCAGTTCTTC. Variable domain in full (rest from reference TRBV9 and TRBJ2-1): DSGVTQTPKHLITATGQRVTLRCSPRSGDLSVYWYQQSLDQGLQFLIQYYNGEERAKGNILERFSAQQFPDLHSELNLSSLELGDSALYFCASSVDGILYNEQFFGPGTRLTVL.

The rearrangement joins TRBV6-5 to TRBJ2-7, with 10 bases aligning to TRBD1. The ends lost 5 bases at V and 3 bases at J; junction bases unmatched: 4. The germline V gene has CDR1 MNHEY and CDR2 SVGAGI. The CDR3 length is 14 residues. CDR3 region: CASSQGQGIYEQYF. CDR3 bases: TGTGCCAGCAGTCAGGGACAGGGGATCTACGAGCAGTACTTC.

The V call is TRBV29-1, the J call TRBJ1-1; D may be TRBD1 (6 bases). V dropped 1 base and J dropped 5 bases, with 14 bases sitting between them. Germline V gene data show CDR1 as SQVTM and CDR2 as ANQGSEA. The CDR3 spans 14 residues. CDR3 in DNA: TGCAGCGTTGAAGCACCGGGACAAAGGACTGAAGCTTTCTTT. It codes for CSVEAPGQRTEAFF. The full variable domain, completed using reference TRBV29-1 and TRBJ1-1, is SAVISQKPSRDICQRGTSLTIQCQVDSQVTMMFWYRQQPGQSLTLIATANQGSEATYESGFVIDKFPISRPNLTFSTLTVSNMSPEDSSIYLCSVEAPGQRTEAFFGQGTRLTVV.

The CDR3 sequence: CASRGPSSPLHF. The CDR3 coding sequence is TGTGCCAGCAGGGGGCCTAGTTCACCCCTCCACTTT. This rearrangement joins TRBV27 to TRBJ1-6; D possibly corresponds to TRBD1 (5 bases). Germline loops: CDR1 MNHEY, CDR2 SMNVEV (reference sequence). This CDR3 has 12 amino acids. The ends were cut back, 6 bases at V and 9 bases at J, with 9 bases in the middle.

This sequence joins TRBV30 and TRBJ1-1; D perhaps matches TRBD1 (6 bases). The germline V and J ends were trimmed by 6 bases and 1 base, with 15 bases remaining between them. The V gene's germline CDR1 is GTSNPN and CDR2 SVGIG (reference sequence). CDR3 length equals 14 residues. Here the CDR3 DNA reads TGTGCCTGCCTCAGCCGGGGGCGGAACACTGAAGCTTTCTTT. As protein: CACLSRGRNTEAFF.

This chain links TRBV13 with TRBJ2-6; TRBD1 agrees at 8 bases. J was trimmed by 1 base and V by 5 bases; bases with no gene match: 7. The CDR3 covers 17 residues. The germline gives CDR1 PRHDT, CDR2 FYEKMQ (reference sequence). This CDR3 reads CASSPAGGASGANVLTF. DNA for the CDR3: TGTGCCAGCAGCCCCGCAGGGGGCGCATCTGGGGCCAACGTCCTGACTTTC.